The 28 T cell receptor beta chains below were found in one sample sequenced in a study of Tregs in tolerant kidney transplant recipients (dated by TCRdb to the late 2010s). Transplants used related donors with nonmyeloablative bone marrow transplantation; mixed chimerism was transient in the human trials. Libraries were built with the immunoSEQ multiplex PCR assay. TCRdb retrieved this table from immuneACCESS and kept in-frame rearrangements only. Not all clones are present; in checked studies, unresolved V genes account for under half, and no reason is known for the remainder. The table for this sample lists around 32,000 clones. 1.5% to 2% of the sample goes to the ten largest clones. Sequenced material: CD4+ T cells from blood (PBMCs), taken 24 months after the transplant. The receptors originated from a human patient who received a combined kidney and bone marrow transplant. After a transplant, the donor of the graft may account for some T cells.

Concerning this clone itself: The CDR3 is cut off 3 residues early in the read; its end comes from the germline J gene. V usage is TRBV20-1 and J usage is TRBJ1-5, with D possibly matching TRBD1 (6 bases). V was cut by 4 bases and J by 5 bases, with 12 bases left in between. This CDR3 contains 13 residues. Germline lookup yields CDR1 DFQATT and CDR2 SNEGSKA (reference sequence). The CDR3 loop is CSAKTGVDQPQHF. The sequenced CDR3 bases are TGCAGTGCTAAGACAGGCGTGGATCAGCCC.

Comments on this clone: The read terminates 3 residues ahead of where the CDR3 ends, so the germline J gene completes it. The V and J genes are TRBV10-3 and TRBJ2-5; 8 bases map to TRBD2. V gave up 7 bases and J gave up 4 bases; unmatched junction bases: 11. The CDR3 covers 15 residues. Germline CDR1 ENHRY, CDR2 SYGVKD. The CDR3 region is CAITRGSGVGETQYF. The sequenced part of the CDR3 DNA is TGTGCCATCACTCGGGGTAGCGGGGTCGGAGAGACC.

Worth noting for this clone: The read finishes 3 residues shy of the CDR3 end, and the germline J gene is used to complete it. The chain joins TRBV20-1 to TRBJ2-3, with a possible D match to TRBD1 (6 bases). Trimming shortened V by 1 base and J by 2 bases, and 10 bases separated the two germline ends. Germline V gene data show CDR1 as DFQATT and CDR2 as SNEGSKA (reference sequence). CDR3 length: 14 amino acids. CDR3 DNA, as far as it was read: TGCAGTGCTAGAGGCAGGGGAGACACAGATACG. Translating gives CSARGRGDTDT. The whole CDR3 sequence is CSARGRGDTDTQYF.

On this clone: The read terminates 3 residues before the CDR3 end, so the remaining end is supplied by the germline J gene. The chain is built from TRBV29-1 and TRBJ2-1; TRBD1 might be the D (6 bases). CDR3 length equals 14 residues. The V gene's germline CDR1 is SQVTM and CDR2 ANQGSEA. V was clipped by 6 bases and J by 0 bases, with 12 bases between them. The sequenced CDR3 bases are TGCAGCGTCCTCACAGGGAGCTCCTACAATGAG. Its translation is CSVLTGSSYNE. The entire CDR3 protein reads CSVLTGSSYNEQFF.

About this clone: The read falls 3 residues short of the CDR3 end, and the missing part is taken from the germline J gene. At the DNA level, this CDR3 is encoded by other sequences in the same sample as well. The rearrangement links TRBV7-2 to TRBJ1-1; maybe TRBD1 (5 bases). CDR1 SGHTA and CDR2 FQGNSA come from the germline V gene. Trimming removed 5 bases from V and 1 base from J, with 8 bases in between. This CDR3 has 13 amino acids. CDR3: CASSIDRNTEAFF. The CDR3 bases that were read are TGTGCCAGCAGCATTGACAGGAACACTGAA.

The sequenced CDR3 bases are TGTGCCAGCTCTCGGACACTCACAGATACG. It specifies CASSRTLTDT. The CDR3 as a whole reads CASSRTLTDTQYF. This chain uses TRBV18 with TRBJ2-3; D is possibly TRBD1 (5 bases). The read falls 3 residues short of the CDR3 end, and the missing part is taken from the germline J gene. This CDR3 region has 13 residues. The ends were cut back, 6 bases at V and 2 bases at J, with 9 bases in the middle. Germline loops: CDR1 KGHSH, CDR2 LQKENI.

With respect to this clone: The CDR3 goes on 3 residues after the read ends, and that part is filled in from the germline J gene. The chain has TRBV6-2 or TRBV6-3 and TRBJ1-5; TRBD1 matches 7 bases. The V and J ends lost 2 bases and 0 bases, in that order; junction bases with no gene match: 1. This CDR3 comprises 15 residues. The V gene's germline CDR1 is MNHEY and CDR2 SVGEGT. The sequenced part of the CDR3 DNA is TGTGCCAGCAGTTACGACAGGGCTAGCAATCAGCCC. This sequence encodes CASSYDRASNQP. The whole CDR3 is CASSYDRASNQPQHF.

CDR3 loop: CSARERLDRYDEQFF. The covered CDR3 bases are TGCAGTGCTAGAGAGAGACTAGATCGGTACGATGAG. The rearrangement links TRBV20-1 to TRBJ2-1, with a tentative D call TRBD2 (6 bases). The read stops 3 residues short of the end of the CDR3; the missing end is completed from the germline J gene. V lost 0 bases and J 8 bases, leaving 17 bases between the germline ends. Germline V CDR1 and CDR2: DFQATT, SNEGSKA (reference sequence). This CDR3 spans 15 amino acids.

Details on this clone: The read finishes 3 residues shy of the CDR3 end, and the germline J gene is used to complete it. This chain links TRBV20-1 with TRBJ1-1; TRBD1 matches at 7 bases. Germline values: CDR1 DFQATT, CDR2 SNEGSKA (reference sequence). J lost 1 base, V lost 5 bases, and 10 bases had no gene match. This CDR3 region has 15 residues. Incomplete CDR3 DNA: TGCAGTGCTGGACGGACAGGCCTCAAGAACACTGAA. Its translation is CSAGRTGLKNTE. The whole CDR3 protein reads CSAGRTGLKNTEAFF.

Notes on this clone: The CDR3 end is not reached by the read, which stops 3 residues before it; the germline J gene fills it in. V usage is TRBV10-3 and J usage is TRBJ2-5; 8 bases map to TRBD2. V lost 8 bases and J lost 4; bases outside the gene matches: 21. CDR3 length equals 18 residues. CDR1 ENHRY and CDR2 SYGVKD come from the germline V gene. CDR3 sequence: CAIRPGGGSYGGAETQYF. CDR3 DNA, as far as it was read: TGTGCCATCCGCCCCGGGGGGGGTAGTTACGGTGGCGCAGAGACC.

On this clone: The read terminates 3 residues ahead of where the CDR3 ends, so the germline J gene completes it. The sample has other DNA sequences that encode this CDR3 too. J is TRBJ2-5 and V is TRBV18; D unresolved. V was trimmed by 3 bases and J by 5 bases, leaving 4 bases between them. The germline V gene encodes CDR1 KGHSH and CDR2 LQKENI. The CDR3 runs to 11 residues. The CDR3 loop is CASSPRETQYF. CDR3 DNA, as far as it was read: TGTGCCAGCTCACCGAGGGAGACC.

With respect to this clone: The read ends 3 residues early relative to the CDR3; the germline J gene fills the gap. The rearrangement links TRBV7-3 to TRBJ2-2; 9 bases fit TRBD1. Germline loops: CDR1 SGHTA, CDR2 FQGTGA. V lost 4 bases and J lost 0; bases outside the gene matches: 9. The CDR3 is made up of 18 amino acids. The CDR3 is CASSSDPGQGANTGELFF. The covered CDR3 bases are TGTGCCAGCAGCTCCGATCCGGGACAGGGAGCGAACACCGGGGAG.

With respect to this clone: The CDR3 end falls 3 residues outside the read, so it is completed with the germline J gene. The chain couples TRBV19 to TRBJ2-7; possibly TRBD1 for D (5 bases). Germline values: CDR1 LNHDA, CDR2 SQIVND (reference sequence). V shed 6 bases and J shed 4 bases, with 13 bases lying between them. The CDR3 loop spans 13 amino acids. This CDR3 is CASRGQGTYEQYF. CDR3 DNA, as far as it was read: TGTGCCAGTAGAGGGCAGGGAACTTACGAG.

With regard to this clone: The read ends 3 residues early relative to the CDR3; the germline J gene fills the gap. This chain connects TRBV6-2 or TRBV6-3 to TRBJ1-2; 9 nucleotides align to TRBD1. The CDR3 length is 14 residues. Germline-derived CDR1 and CDR2 are MNHEY and SVGEGT. V lost 5 bases, J lost 7 bases, and 8 bases stayed unmatched. The sequenced part of the CDR3 DNA is TGTGCCAGCAGTCCACGACTGACAGGGGGTGGC. Protein: CASSPRLTGGG. The whole CDR3 sequence is CASSPRLTGGGYTF.

A word on this clone: The read falls 3 residues short of the CDR3 end, and the missing part is taken from the germline J gene. The V call is TRBV5-1, the J call TRBJ1-5; D perhaps matches TRBD1 (5 bases). Trimming shortened V by 5 bases and J by 8 bases, and 17 bases separated the two germline ends. This CDR3 is built from 14 residues. Germline-derived CDR1 and CDR2 are SGHRS and YFSETQ. The chain's CDR3 is CASRATGSPEPQHF. Incomplete CDR3 DNA: TGCGCCAGCAGGGCCACAGGTAGTCCGGAGCCC.

Turning to this clone: The read comes to an end 3 residues before the CDR3 does, leaving the germline J gene to fill in the end. The chain recombines TRBV5-3 with TRBJ2-1, with 8 bases identical to TRBD2. TRBV5-3 is identified as an open reading frame with a role that is uncertain. V lost 5 bases, J lost 1 base, and 5 bases stayed unmatched. CDR3 length equals 15 residues. The CDR3 loop reads CARRRTSGSYNEQFF. The DNA read from the CDR3 is TGTGCCAGAAGGCGTACTAGCGGTTCCTACAATGAG.

Concerning this clone: The missing CDR3 end, 3 residues past where the read stops, is filled in from the germline J gene. The genes are TRBV7-9 and TRBJ2-1, with 7 bases matching TRBD2. CDR3 length equals 14 residues. Germline V lookup: CDR1 SEHNR, CDR2 FQNEAQ (reference sequence). Trimming cost V 7 bases and J 5 bases; bases outside gene matches: 8. CDR3 DNA (partial): TGTGCCAGCAAGACTAGCTATCAACACAATGAG. Translated: CASKTSYQHNE. The entire CDR3 protein reads CASKTSYQHNEQFF.

With respect to this clone: The sequence runs out 3 residues before the end of the CDR3; the remainder is reconstructed from the germline J gene. The chain carries TRBV10-3 and TRBJ2-7; tentative D call: TRBD1 (6 bases). The CDR3 spans 13 residues. In germline, CDR1 is ENHRY, CDR2 SYGVKD. The V gene lost 9 bases and the J gene lost 2 bases, with 14 bases spanning the gap. The CDR3 here is CAISTGNTYEQYF. The covered CDR3 bases are TGTGCCATATCAACAGGGAATACCTACGAG.

Turning to this clone: The read stops 3 residues short of the end of the CDR3; the missing end is completed from the germline J gene. The chain carries TRBV11-2 and TRBJ1-1; possibly TRBD1 for D (6 bases). The V gene's germline CDR1 is SGHAT and CDR2 FQNNGV. The CDR3 extends over 15 amino acids. The ends were cut back, 2 bases at V and 0 bases at J, with 10 bases in the middle. Partial CDR3 DNA: TGTGCCAGCAGCTTAAACAGGGTAATGAACACTGAA. Residues: CASSLNRVMNTE. The whole CDR3 region reads CASSLNRVMNTEAFF.

To note about this clone: The DNA ends 3 residues before the CDR3 does, and the rest of the CDR3 is filled in from the germline J gene. V is TRBV18 and J is TRBJ2-3; 7 nucleotides line up with TRBD1. The V gene's germline CDR1 is KGHSH and CDR2 LQKENI. Trimming at V came to 1 base and at J to 6 bases, leaving 7 bases not matched to a gene. The CDR3 is made up of 15 amino acids. CDR3 amino acids: CASSPLSTGEDTQYF. The covered CDR3 bases are TGTGCCAGCTCACCACTGAGCACAGGGGAGGATACG.

To note about this clone: One junction end does not reproduce the germline sequence, and a read error may be involved. The CDR3 end is not reached by the read, which stops 3 residues before it; the germline J gene fills it in. The chain recombines TRBV4-2 with TRBJ2-6; a possible D gene is TRBD2 (6 bases). The CDR3 extends over 16 amino acids. CDR1 and CDR2 from the germline V gene are LGHNA and YNFKEQ. The sequenced part of the CDR3 DNA is TGCGCCAGCAGCCAAGATCCAGGGAGGGGGGCCAACGTC. It specifies CASSQDPGRGANV. The whole CDR3 protein reads CASSQDPGRGANVLTF.

A remark on this clone: Sequencing ends 3 residues short of the CDR3 end; the germline J gene provides the rest. V is TRBV14 and J is TRBJ1-2; 8 nucleotides match TRBD1. Per the germline V gene, CDR1 is SGHDN and CDR2 is FVKESK. This CDR3 comprises 15 residues. CDR3 bases read: TGTGCCAGCAGCCAAGGAGGCAGGGGGCGATACGGC. Its protein is CASSQGGRGRYG. The whole CDR3 protein is CASSQGGRGRYGYTF. Full variable domain (missing parts from reference TRBV14 and TRBJ1-2): EAGVTQFPSHSVIEKGQTVTLRCDPISGHDNLYWYRRVMGKEIKFLLHFVKESKQDESGMPNNRFLAERTGGTYSTLKVQPAELEDSGVYFCASSQGGRGRYGYTFGSGTRLTVV.

On this clone itself: The CDR3 end falls 3 residues outside the read, so it is completed with the germline J gene. This sequence joins TRBV2 and TRBJ2-2; 9 bases agree with TRBD1. The CDR3 contains 15 residues. Trimming cost V 7 bases and J 4 bases; bases outside gene matches: 7. Germline V gene lookup returns CDR1 SNHLY and CDR2 FYNNEI. The sequenced CDR3 bases are TGTGCCAGCACCCGGGGACAGGGTCGCACCGGGGAG. It specifies CASTRGQGRTGE. The complete CDR3 sequence is CASTRGQGRTGELFF.

Details on this clone: The CDR3 extends 3 residues past the end of the read, so its final part is completed from the germline J gene. The chain carries TRBV10-3 and TRBJ2-1; TRBD1 might be the D (5 bases). Germline values: CDR1 ENHRY, CDR2 SYGVKD. Deletions cut 2 bases from V and 6 bases from J, with 11 bases between. The CDR3 covers 14 residues. The CDR3 DNA, read in part, is TGTGCCATCAGTGAGCCGTTAAGGGGCAATGAG. As protein: CAISEPLRGNE. The entire CDR3 protein is CAISEPLRGNEQFF.

In the case of this clone: The CDR3 extends 3 residues past the end of the read, so its final part is completed from the germline J gene. The rearrangement joins TRBV20-1 to TRBJ1-2; maybe TRBD1 (5 bases). V lost 0 bases and J lost 5, with 16 bases in between. CDR1 is DFQATT and CDR2 is SNEGSKA in the germline V gene (reference sequence). The CDR3 has 15 amino acids. The sequenced CDR3 bases are TGCAGTGCTAGAGATCGGCGGGGGGACTTATATGGC. Amino acids: CSARDRRGDLYG. The complete CDR3 sequence is CSARDRRGDLYGYTF.

The covered CDR3 bases are TGCAGTGCTAGAGAATGGACTAGCGGGCTCTACGAG. Residues: CSAREWTSGLYE. The complete CDR3 sequence is CSAREWTSGLYEQYF. The chain couples TRBV20-1 to TRBJ2-7; TRBD2 matches at 11 bases. The read ends 3 residues before the CDR3 terminus; that terminus is restored from the germline J gene. This CDR3 has 15 residues. The trim removed 0 bases at V and 3 bases at J, leaving 4 bases unmatched. Germline values: CDR1 DFQATT, CDR2 SNEGSKA (reference sequence).

Concerning this clone: The read finishes 3 residues shy of the CDR3 end, and the germline J gene is used to complete it. The gene calls are TRBV4-1 and TRBJ2-3; TRBD1 is a possible D gene (8 bases). The V gene lost 5 bases and the J gene lost 6 bases, with 15 bases spanning the gap. The CDR3 consists of 14 residues. CDR1 MGHRA and CDR2 YSYEKL come from the germline V gene. The sequenced part of the CDR3 DNA is TGCGCCAGCAGCATACAACAGGGGGGGGATACG. Its translation: CASSIQQGGDT. The entire CDR3 sequence reads CASSIQQGGDTQYF.

Note on this clone: From the germline J gene comes the end of the CDR3, since the read stops 3 residues before it. V is TRBV19 and J is TRBJ2-1; possible D gene TRBD2, 6 bases. V was clipped by 6 bases and J by 9 bases, with 24 bases between them. Germline values: CDR1 LNHDA, CDR2 SQIVND (reference sequence). The CDR3 runs to 16 residues. CDR3 sequence: CASRPTGTLFRIEQFF. Incomplete CDR3 DNA: TGTGCCAGTAGACCGACCGGGACTCTTTTCCGAATTGAG.